This TCR beta chain came from a study of CD8 T cells in Susac syndrome (dated by TCRdb to between 2018 and 2020). With regard to the full study: The study used repertoire sequencing to test whether antigen drove CD8+ T cell activation and differentiation in Susac syndrome.

Peripheral blood CD8+ and CD4+ T cells from healthy donors, Susac syndrome patients and multiple sclerosis patients were profiled using high-throughput TCR beta sequencing. The multiple sclerosis controls were treatment-naive patients whose relapsing-remitting disease, either stable or active, fulfilled the revised McDonald criteria. Bulk CD8+ and CD4+ T cells were purified by magnetic negative isolation, while CD8+ TEMRA cells were enriched using FACS. Blood was collected in EDTA tubes and processed within 24 hours, with PBMCs isolated through density gradient centrifugation. PBMCs intended for TCR sequencing were frozen in liquid nitrogen and were later thawed in a 37 degrees C water bath. Purity of sorted or isolated CD4+, CD8+ and CD8+ TEMRA cells was at least 90%. V is cut by 2 bases and J by 6 bases, and the space between the germline ends is 10 bases. For CDR1 and CDR2, the germline V gene (reference sequence) lists LGHDT and YNNKEL. Taken from cysteine to phenylalanine, the CDR3 has 13 residues. Of the read, only the CDR3 DNA is kept; its 39 bases are in frame from base 1.

Regarding this clonotype: The specificity of this receptor is unknown. No much larger clone is present one base from it, and per-base qualities are unavailable.

RNA was extracted using the RNeasy kit, and about 0.45 to 1 ug of the RNA was reverse transcribed with random hexamers. The immunoSEQ multiplex PCR assay, which covers 54 Vbeta and 13 Jbeta segments, was used to amplify TCR beta CDR3 regions. PCR amplification bias was corrected by using a synthetic template baseline for primer optimization and computational correction. The authors' pipeline ran thus. Only productive sequences were kept, with reads annotated to V, D and J genes according to IMGT and analyzed in immunoSEQ Analyzer. Clonality was calculated as one minus the Shannon entropy normalized by log2 of the number of productive unique sequences. For each patient and control, public and private clones were evaluated within the 100 most prevalent clones. Clones were defined as Susac-specific if absent from the healthy and MS cohorts, from around 1,100 published viral clones and from other ImmuneACCESS disease sequences. Clones were called with MiXCR by TCRdb after fastp trimmed the public reads at Q25, and only in-frame beta chains were retained. Rows are combined by CDR3 protein, so each entry shows the most common genes and DNA. TCRdb, not the original authors, processed these V and J calls. The sample table shows a few hundred thousand distinct CDR3 sequences, and 95% are seen once. The ten most abundant clones make up roughly 0.09% of the sample.

Findings and caveats that apply to the study as a whole: The number of individuals in the TCR sequencing and HLA analysis was acknowledged as relatively small.

The receptor chain draws on TRBV3-1 and TRBJ1-2; the D gene cannot be named for sure. The sequence was obtained from a human donor with multiple sclerosis. Sequences were obtained from CD4+ T cells from PBMCs. This receptor carries the CDR3 CASSQLATDGYTF. The DNA sequence is given as TGTGCCAGCAGCCAACTAGCGACGGATGGCTACACCTTC. The CDR3 plus the reference TRBV3-1 and TRBJ1-2 genes for the other parts give the full variable domain: DTAVSQTPKYLVTQMGNDKSIKCEQNLGHDTMYWYKQDSKKFLKIMFSYNNKELIINETVPNRFSPKSPDKAHLNLHINSLELGDSAVYFCASSQLATDGYTFGSGTRLTVV.